Sequencing of this TCR beta chain was carried out in a study of OX40 agonist ivuxolimab in advanced cancers. CDR1 MNHEY and CDR2 SMNVEV come from the germline V gene (reference sequence). V was clipped by 4 bases and J by 1 base; unmatched bases: 7. This CDR3 is built from 18 residues. The method was immunoSEQ multiplex PCR; TCRdb's version includes in-frame clones alone and lacks a portion of them. Among some 57,000 clones listed, about nine tenths were seen once. Sequenced material: CD4+ or CD8+ T cells sorted from blood, taken in a trial of the OX40 agonist ivuxolimab. The TCR sequence derives from an adult with an advanced solid tumor such as melanoma, head and neck, liver or kidney cancer. The V and J genes are TRBV27 and TRBJ2-3, with 14 bases that match TRBD2. CDR3 sequence reads: CASSWTSGGPRGTDTQYF. The CDR3 nucleotides are TGTGCCAGCAGTTGGACTAGCGGGGGGCCTCGGGGCACAGATACGCAGTATTTT.